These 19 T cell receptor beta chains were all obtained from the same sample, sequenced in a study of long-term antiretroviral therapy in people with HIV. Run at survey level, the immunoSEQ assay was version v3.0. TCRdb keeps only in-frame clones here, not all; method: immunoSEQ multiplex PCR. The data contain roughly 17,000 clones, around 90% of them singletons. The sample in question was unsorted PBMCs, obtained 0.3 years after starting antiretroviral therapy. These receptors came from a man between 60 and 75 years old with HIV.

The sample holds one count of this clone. The CDR3 spells CASSTSGRTTYEQFF. The CDR3 nucleotides are TGTGCCAGCAGCACTAGCGGGAGGACAACATACGAGCAGTTCTTC. The chain employs TRBV6-6 and TRBJ2-1; TRBD2 aligns across 12 bases. Germline CDR1 reads MNHNY; CDR2 reads SVGAGI (reference sequence). The CDR3 covers 15 residues. V shed 6 bases, J shed 10 bases, and the junction held 10 bases outside the gene matches.

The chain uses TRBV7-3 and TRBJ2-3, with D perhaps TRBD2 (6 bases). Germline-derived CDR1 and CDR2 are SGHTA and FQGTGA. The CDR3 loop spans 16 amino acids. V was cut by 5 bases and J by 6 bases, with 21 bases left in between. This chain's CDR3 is CASSPDGLPAGDTQYF. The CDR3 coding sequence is TGTGCCAGCAGCCCGGACGGCCTACCCGCGGGGGATACGCAGTATTTT.

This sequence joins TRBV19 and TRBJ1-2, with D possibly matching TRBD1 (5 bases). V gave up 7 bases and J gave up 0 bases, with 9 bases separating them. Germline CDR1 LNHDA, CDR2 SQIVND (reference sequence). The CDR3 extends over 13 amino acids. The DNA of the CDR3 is TGTGCCAGTAACCCGGACACTAACTATGGCTACACCTTC. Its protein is CASNPDTNYGYTF.

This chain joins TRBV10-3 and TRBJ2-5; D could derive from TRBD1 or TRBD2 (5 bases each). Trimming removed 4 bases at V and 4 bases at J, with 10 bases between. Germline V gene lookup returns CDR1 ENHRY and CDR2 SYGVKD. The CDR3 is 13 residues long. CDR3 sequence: CAISVQGPETQYF. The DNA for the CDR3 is TGTGCCATCAGTGTGCAGGGACCAGAGACCCAGTACTTC.

The CDR3 DNA follows: TGTGCCAGCAGTCTACGCGGACAGGGAGGGAATTCACCCCTCCACTTT. Translated: CASSLRGQGGNSPLHF. The gene calls are TRBV28 and TRBJ1-6; the match to TRBD1 covers 8 bases. Germline V gene data show CDR1 as MDHEN and CDR2 as SYDVKM. Trimming took 5 bases from V and 7 from J; bases not matched to a gene: 10. This CDR3 is 16 amino acids long.

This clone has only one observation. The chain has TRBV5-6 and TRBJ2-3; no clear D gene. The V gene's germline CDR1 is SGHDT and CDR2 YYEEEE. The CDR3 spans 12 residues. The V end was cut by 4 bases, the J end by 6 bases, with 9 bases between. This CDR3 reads CASSPPIDTQYF. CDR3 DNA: TGTGCCAGCAGCCCCCCTATTGATACGCAGTATTTT.

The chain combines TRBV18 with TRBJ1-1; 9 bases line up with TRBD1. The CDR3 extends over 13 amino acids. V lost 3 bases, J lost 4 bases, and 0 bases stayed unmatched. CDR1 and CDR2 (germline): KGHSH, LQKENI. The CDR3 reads CASSPDRGTEAFF. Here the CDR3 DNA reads TGTGCCAGCTCACCGGACAGGGGCACTGAAGCTTTCTTT.

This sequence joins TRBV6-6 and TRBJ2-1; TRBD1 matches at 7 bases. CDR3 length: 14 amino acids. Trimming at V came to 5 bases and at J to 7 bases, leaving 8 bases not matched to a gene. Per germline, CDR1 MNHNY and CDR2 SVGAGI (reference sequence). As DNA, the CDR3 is TGTGCCAGCAGTATCCTCGGGACAGCGAATGAGCAGTTCTTC. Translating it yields CASSILGTANEQFF.

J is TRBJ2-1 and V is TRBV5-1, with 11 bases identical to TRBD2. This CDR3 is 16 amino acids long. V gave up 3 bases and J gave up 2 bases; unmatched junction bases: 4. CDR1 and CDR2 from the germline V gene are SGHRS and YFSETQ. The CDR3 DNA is TGCGCCAGCAGCTCTCTAGCGGGGGGAGCCTACAATGAGCAGTTCTTC. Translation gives CASSSLAGGAYNEQFF.

CDR3 residues: CASSLGGAGSSYEQYF. The CDR3 DNA follows: TGTGCCAGCAGCTTGGGGGGGGCCGGGAGCTCCTACGAGCAGTACTTC. The chain joins TRBV5-4 to TRBJ2-7; possibly TRBD1 or TRBD2 for D (6 bases each). Germline V gene lookup returns CDR1 SGHNT and CDR2 YYREEE (reference sequence). V lost 0 bases to trimming and J lost 0 bases, with 13 bases between them. The CDR3 consists of 16 residues.

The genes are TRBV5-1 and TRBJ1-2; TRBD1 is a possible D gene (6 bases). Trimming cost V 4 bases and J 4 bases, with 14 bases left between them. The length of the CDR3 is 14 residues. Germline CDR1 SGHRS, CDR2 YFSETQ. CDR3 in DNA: TGCGCCAGCAGCGCTTTACAGGGTGGCTATGGCTACACCTTC. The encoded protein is CASSALQGGYGYTF.

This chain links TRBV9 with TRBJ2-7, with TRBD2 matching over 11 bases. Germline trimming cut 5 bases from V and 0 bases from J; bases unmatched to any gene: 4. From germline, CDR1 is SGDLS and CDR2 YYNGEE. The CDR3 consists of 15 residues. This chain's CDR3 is CASSGTSGYSYEQYF. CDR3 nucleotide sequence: TGTGCCAGCAGTGGGACTAGCGGATACTCCTACGAGCAGTACTTC.

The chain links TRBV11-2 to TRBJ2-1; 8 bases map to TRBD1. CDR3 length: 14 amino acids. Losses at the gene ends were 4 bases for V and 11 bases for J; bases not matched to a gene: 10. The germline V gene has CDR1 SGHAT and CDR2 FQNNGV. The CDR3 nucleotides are TGTGCCAGCAGCTCAACCTCAGGGGGCAGTCAGCAGTTCTTC. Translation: CASSSTSGGSQQFF. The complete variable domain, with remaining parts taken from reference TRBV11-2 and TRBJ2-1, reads EAGVAQSPRYKIIEKRQSVAFWCNPISGHATLYWYQQILGQGPKLLIQFQNNGVVDDSQLPKDRFSAERLKGVDSTLKIQPAKLEDSAVYLCASSSTSGGSQQFFGPGTRLTVL.

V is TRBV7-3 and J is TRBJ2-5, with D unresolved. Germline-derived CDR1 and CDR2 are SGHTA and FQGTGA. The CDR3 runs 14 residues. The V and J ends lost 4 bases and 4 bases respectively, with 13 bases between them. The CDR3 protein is CASSSDPRGETQYF. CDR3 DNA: TGTGCCAGCAGCTCGGACCCCAGAGGAGAGACCCAGTACTTC.

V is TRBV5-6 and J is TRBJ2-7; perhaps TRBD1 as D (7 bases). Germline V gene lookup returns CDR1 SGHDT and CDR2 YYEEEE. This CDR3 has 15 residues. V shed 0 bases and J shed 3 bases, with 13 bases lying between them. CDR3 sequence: CASSLVRQGGYEQYF. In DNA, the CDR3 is TGTGCCAGCAGCTTGGTTCGACAGGGAGGCTACGAGCAGTACTTC.

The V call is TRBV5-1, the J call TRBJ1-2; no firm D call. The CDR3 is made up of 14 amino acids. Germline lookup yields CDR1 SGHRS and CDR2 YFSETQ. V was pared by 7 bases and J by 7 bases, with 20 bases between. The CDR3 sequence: CASSGPFEPPGYTF. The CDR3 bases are TGCGCCAGCTCGGGCCCTTTTGAACCGCCTGGCTACACCTTC.

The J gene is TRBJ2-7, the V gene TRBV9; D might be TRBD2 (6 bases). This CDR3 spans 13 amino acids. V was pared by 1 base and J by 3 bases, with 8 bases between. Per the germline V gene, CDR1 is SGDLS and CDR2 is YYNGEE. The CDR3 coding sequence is TGTGCCAGCAGCGTAACCGGGGGCTACGAGCAGTACTTC. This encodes CASSVTGGYEQYF.

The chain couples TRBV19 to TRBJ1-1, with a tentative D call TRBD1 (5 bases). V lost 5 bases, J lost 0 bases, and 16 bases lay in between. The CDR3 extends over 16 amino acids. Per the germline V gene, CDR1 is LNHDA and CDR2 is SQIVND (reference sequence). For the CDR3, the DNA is TGTGCCAGTAGTTATCCGGGACGGCCTTTGAACACTGAAGCTTTCTTT. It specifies CASSYPGRPLNTEAFF.

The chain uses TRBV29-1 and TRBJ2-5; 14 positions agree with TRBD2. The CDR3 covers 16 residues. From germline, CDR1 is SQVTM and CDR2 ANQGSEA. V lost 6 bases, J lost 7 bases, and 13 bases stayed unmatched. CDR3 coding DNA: TGCAGCGTAGGGACTAGCGGGAGCGGGGGATATGGGACCCAGTACTTC. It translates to CSVGTSGSGGYGTQYF.